These 22 T cell receptor beta chains were sequenced from one sample in a study of control samples from healthy donors and cancer patients. The table came from immunoSEQ multiplex PCR; TCRdb's copy has only in-frame clones and leaves some out. Found here are about 61,000 clones, around 90% of them singletons; the top ten hold 5.5% to 7%. Material: PBMCs. Receptors were obtained from a man between 60 and 70 years old with colorectal cancer.

This chain joins TRBV4-1 and TRBJ1-1; possible D gene TRBD1, 6 bases. The CDR3 contains 15 residues. CDR1 and CDR2 (germline): MGHRA, YSYEKL. V lost 4 bases and J 3 bases, leaving 15 bases between the germline ends. The CDR3 DNA reads as TGCGCCAGCAGCCTAACAGGGTCAGCGGACACTGAAGCTTTCTTT. Translation gives CASSLTGSADTEAFF.

V gene TRBV7-9 combines with J gene TRBJ2-3, with 9 nucleotides matching TRBD2. The germline CDR1 and CDR2 sequences are SEHNR and FQNEAQ (reference sequence). The V segment lost 3 bases and the J segment 0 bases; nucleotides outside the gene matches: 1. CDR3 length: 15 amino acids. The DNA for the CDR3 is TGTGCCAGCAGCTTGGGACTAGCAAGCACAGATACGCAGTATTTT. This translates into CASSLGLASTDTQYF.

This chain joins TRBV14 and TRBJ2-2, with a possible D match to TRBD1 (6 bases). CDR1 SGHDN and CDR2 FVKESK come from the germline V gene. The V and J ends lost 3 bases and 3 bases respectively, with 14 bases between them. The CDR3 runs 16 residues. The CDR3 reads CASSHVGQGHTGELFF. In nucleotides, the CDR3 is TGTGCCAGCAGCCACGTAGGGCAGGGGCACACCGGGGAGCTGTTTTTT.

The genes are TRBV4-1 and TRBJ1-1; D uncertain. Germline CDR1 MGHRA, CDR2 YSYEKL. V lost 1 base and J lost 1, with 13 bases in between. The CDR3 is 16 amino acids. The CDR3 DNA sequence: TGCGCCAGCAGCCAAGTGGGCCATCTCTCGAACACTGAAGCTTTCTTT. Its protein product is CASSQVGHLSNTEAFF.

The chain has TRBV4-1 and TRBJ2-2; D perhaps matches TRBD2 (5 bases). Germline CDR1 reads MGHRA; CDR2 reads YSYEKL. The CDR3 covers 16 residues. V was trimmed by 1 base and J by 3 bases, leaving 12 bases between them. CDR3: CASSQGRYGDTGELFF. The DNA for the CDR3 is TGCGCCAGCAGCCAAGGACGTTACGGGGACACCGGGGAGCTGTTTTTT.

The V and J genes are TRBV13 and TRBJ2-1; D not resolved. The CDR3 is 11 residues long. The germline gives CDR1 PRHDT, CDR2 FYEKMQ (reference sequence). Trimming stripped 5 bases from V and 6 bases from J, with 5 bases between. The CDR3 bases are TGTGCCAGCAGCCAGTTCAATGAGCAGTTCTTC. This codes for CASSQFNEQFF. The variable domain in full, with the rest retrieved from reference TRBV13 and TRBJ2-1, is AAGVIQSPRHLIKEKRETATLKCYPIPRHDTVYWYQQGPGQDPQFLISFYEKMQSDKGSIPDRFSAQQFSDYHSELNMSSLELGDSALYFCASSQFNEQFFGPGTRLTVL.

CDR3 bases: TGTGCCAGCAGTTCCGGACAGAATAGCAATCAGCCCCAGCATTTT. Translated: CASSSGQNSNQPQHF. This chain joins TRBV6-5 and TRBJ1-5, with TRBD1 as a possible D gene (6 bases). From germline, CDR1 is MNHEY and CDR2 SVGAGI. The CDR3 extends over 15 amino acids. V dropped 4 bases and J dropped 0 bases, with 10 bases sitting between them.

This clone was recorded a few times. The chain combines TRBV6-6 with TRBJ2-4; TRBD1 agrees at 8 bases. Losses at the gene ends were 1 base for V and 3 bases for J; bases not matched to a gene: 2. The CDR3 covers 15 residues. Germline V gives CDR1 MNHNY, CDR2 SVGAGI (reference sequence). The CDR3: CASSYWGQDKNIQYF. The CDR3 nucleotides are TGTGCCAGCAGTTACTGGGGACAGGACAAAAACATTCAGTACTTC.

The chain recombines TRBV6-5 with TRBJ1-1; 8 positions match TRBD1. Germline loops: CDR1 MNHEY, CDR2 SVGAGI. The V and J ends lost 7 bases and 5 bases, in that order; junction bases with no gene match: 12. The CDR3 contains 15 residues. DNA of the CDR3: TGTGCCAGCAATCTGGCAGGGGGCATCGGGACTGAAGCTTTCTTT. The encoded protein is CASNLAGGIGTEAFF.

The J gene is TRBJ1-2, the V gene TRBV6-5; D is perhaps TRBD1 (5 bases). V lost 4 bases to trimming and J lost 4 bases, with 10 bases between them. CDR3 size: 13 residues. From germline, CDR1 is MNHEY and CDR2 SVGAGI. CDR3 sequence: CASSLGGIYGYTF. CDR3 nucleotides: TGTGCCAGCAGTTTGGGGGGGATCTATGGCTACACCTTC.

V gene TRBV20-1 combines with J gene TRBJ2-7; D may be TRBD1 or TRBD2 (5 bases each). Trimming took off 5 bases at V and 7 bases at J, with 12 bases between the two ends. The CDR3 is made up of 11 amino acids. Germline CDR1 reads DFQATT; CDR2 reads SNEGSKA (reference sequence). The CDR3 region is CSAGTVREQYF. The CDR3 region has the DNA TGCAGTGCTGGGACGGTCCGGGAGCAGTACTTC.

The chain is built from TRBV4-1 and TRBJ1-1; the match to TRBD1 covers 7 bases. Germline-derived CDR1 and CDR2 are MGHRA and YSYEKL. CDR3 length: 13 residues. Trimming cost V 9 bases and J 0 bases; bases outside gene matches: 4. The CDR3 is CASQGQLNTEAFF. The DNA of the CDR3 is TGCGCCAGTCAGGGACAGCTGAACACTGAAGCTTTCTTT.

With respect to this clone: The same CDR3 is also encoded by other DNA sequences in this sample. The chain links TRBV7-8 to TRBJ2-1; 10 nucleotides match TRBD2. CDR3 size: 13 residues. The J segment lost 15 bases and the V segment lost 0 bases, leaving 5 bases of the junction unmatched. Per the germline V gene, CDR1 is SGHVS and CDR2 is FQNEAQ. The CDR3 sequence: CASSLARLAGPFF. The CDR3 DNA sequence: TGTGCCAGCAGCTTAGCTCGACTAGCGGGCCCGTTCTTC. The full variable domain, with the rest looked up from reference TRBV7-8 and TRBJ2-1, is GAGVSQSPRYKVAKRGQDVALRCDPISGHVSLFWYQQALGQGPEFLTYFQNEAQLDKSGLPSDRFFAERPEGSVSTLKIQRTQQEDSAVYLCASSLARLAGPFFGPGTRLTVL.

The rearrangement uses TRBV29-1 and TRBJ1-1; D call uncertain. Per the germline V gene, CDR1 is SQVTM and CDR2 is ANQGSEA. The CDR3 length is 13 residues. V was clipped by 6 bases and J by 0 bases, with 11 bases between them. CDR3 nucleotide sequence: TGCAGCGTACTGGGTGGGTTGAACACTGAAGCTTTCTTT. It yields the protein CSVLGGLNTEAFF.

This sequence joins TRBV5-1 and TRBJ1-2; D is ambiguous. This CDR3 spans 13 amino acids. CDR1 SGHRS and CDR2 YFSETQ come from the germline V gene. The V gene lost 0 bases and the J gene lost 4 bases, with 7 bases spanning the gap. This CDR3 reads CASSLGTVYGYTF. The CDR3 DNA is TGCGCCAGCAGCTTGGGGACGGTCTATGGCTACACCTTC.

This chain uses TRBV5-5 with TRBJ1-5; D is ambiguous. The CDR3 totals 14 residues. Per germline, CDR1 SGHKS and CDR2 YYEKEE (reference sequence). Trimming took off 1 base at V and 4 bases at J, with 9 bases between the two ends. DNA for the CDR3: TGTGCCAGCAGCTTGTTGCAGGTTAATCAGCCCCAGCATTTT. Translated, it gives CASSLLQVNQPQHF.

The chain carries TRBV19 and TRBJ1-5; D perhaps matches TRBD1 (5 bases). Germline values: CDR1 LNHDA, CDR2 SQIVND (reference sequence). There are 15 residues in the CDR3. V was pared by 5 bases and J by 1 base, with 12 bases between. CDR3 coding DNA: TGTGCCAGTAGTTACGGCCGGGACAGCAATCAGCCCCAGCATTTT. Protein sequence: CASSYGRDSNQPQHF.

This chain connects TRBV5-1 to TRBJ2-2; perhaps D is TRBD1 or TRBD2 (5 bases each). This CDR3 spans 15 amino acids. The germline V gene has CDR1 SGHRS and CDR2 YFSETQ. The ends were cut back, 5 bases at V and 2 bases at J, with 13 bases in the middle. The CDR3 nucleotides read TGCGCCAGCAGACCCTCGGGACCAAACACCGGGGAGCTGTTTTTT. It codes for CASRPSGPNTGELFF.

The chain combines TRBV7-9 with TRBJ1-5, with 8 bases fitting TRBD1. Germline values: CDR1 SEHNR, CDR2 FQNEAQ (reference sequence). With V trimmed by 8 bases and J by 4 bases, 1 base remained unmatched. This CDR3 is built from 12 residues. CDR3 region: CASRTGNQPQHF. CDR3 nucleotide sequence: TGTGCCAGCCGGACAGGGAATCAGCCCCAGCATTTT. The full variable domain, in which reference TRBV7-9 and TRBJ1-5 provide the parts outside the CDR3, is DTGVSQNPRHKITKRGQNVTFRCDPISEHNRLYWYRQTLGQGPEFLTYFQNEAQLEKSRLLSDRFSAERPKGSFSTLEIQRTEQGDSAMYLCASRTGNQPQHFGDGTRLSIL.

The V call is TRBV11-2, the J call TRBJ1-2; TRBD1 is a possible D gene (6 bases). CDR1 is SGHAT and CDR2 is FQNNGV in the germline V gene. The CDR3 runs to 14 residues. Trimming left V 6 bases short and J 2 bases short, with 13 bases between. In DNA, the CDR3 is TGTGCCAGCAGTCCCCGCAGGGGAAACTATGGCTACACCTTC. Its protein product is CASSPRRGNYGYTF.

This clone was detected only a few times. The chain links TRBV5-1 to TRBJ2-1, with 7 bases aligning to TRBD1. With 3 bases clipped from V and 6 bases from J, the junction kept 18 bases outside the gene matches. The length of the CDR3 is 18 residues. Germline V gene lookup returns CDR1 SGHRS and CDR2 YFSETQ. The CDR3 loop reads CASSYDNRKTGRGNEQFF. Here the CDR3 DNA reads TGCGCCAGCAGCTATGATAACAGAAAGACAGGGCGCGGCAATGAGCAGTTCTTC.

The chain couples TRBV3-1 (or the pseudogene TRBV3-2) to TRBJ1-4; tentative D call: TRBD1 (5 bases). Germline V gene lookup returns CDR1 LGHDT and CDR2 YNNKEL (reference sequence). The CDR3 totals 16 residues. Between the trimmed V and J ends, which lost 0 bases and 1 base, there was a span of 9 bases. The DNA for the CDR3 is TGTGCCAGCAGCCAAGATTGGGGACTAACTAATGAAAAACTGTTTTTT. Amino acids: CASSQDWGLTNEKLFF.